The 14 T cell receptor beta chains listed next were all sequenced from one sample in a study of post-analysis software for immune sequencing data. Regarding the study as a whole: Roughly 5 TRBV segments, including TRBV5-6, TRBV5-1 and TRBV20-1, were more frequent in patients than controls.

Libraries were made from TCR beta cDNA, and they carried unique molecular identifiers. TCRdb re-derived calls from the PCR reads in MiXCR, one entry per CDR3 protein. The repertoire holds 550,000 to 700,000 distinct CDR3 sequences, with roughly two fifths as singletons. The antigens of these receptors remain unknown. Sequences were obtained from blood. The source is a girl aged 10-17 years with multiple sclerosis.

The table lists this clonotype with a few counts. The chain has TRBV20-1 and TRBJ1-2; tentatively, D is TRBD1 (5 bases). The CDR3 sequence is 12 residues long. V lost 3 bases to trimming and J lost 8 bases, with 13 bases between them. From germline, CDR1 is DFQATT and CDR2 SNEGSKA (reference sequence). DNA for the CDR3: TGCAGTGCTAGTGAGCCAGGGCAAGGCTACACCTTC. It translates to CSASEPGQGYTF.

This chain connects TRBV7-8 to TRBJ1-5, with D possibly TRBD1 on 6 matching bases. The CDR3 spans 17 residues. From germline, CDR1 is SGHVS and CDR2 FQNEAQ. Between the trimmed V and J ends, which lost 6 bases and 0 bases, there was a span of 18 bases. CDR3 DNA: TGTGCCAGCAGTCTATTCATCCAGGGGCGTAGCAATCAGCCCCAGCATTTT. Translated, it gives CASSLFIQGRSNQPQHF.

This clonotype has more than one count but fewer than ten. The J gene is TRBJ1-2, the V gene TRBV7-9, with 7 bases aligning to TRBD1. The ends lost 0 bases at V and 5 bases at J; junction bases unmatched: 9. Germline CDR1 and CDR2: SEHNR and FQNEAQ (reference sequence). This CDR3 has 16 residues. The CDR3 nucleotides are TGTGCCAGCAGCTTAGCTGGGACAGCTCTAACGTATGGCTACACCTTC. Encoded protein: CASSLAGTALTYGYTF.

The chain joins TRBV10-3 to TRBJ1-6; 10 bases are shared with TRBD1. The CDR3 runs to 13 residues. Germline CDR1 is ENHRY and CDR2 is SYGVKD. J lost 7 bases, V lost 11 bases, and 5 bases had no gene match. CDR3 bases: TGTGCCGCCATGGGACAGGGGAATTCACCCCTCCACTTT. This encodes CAAMGQGNSPLHF.

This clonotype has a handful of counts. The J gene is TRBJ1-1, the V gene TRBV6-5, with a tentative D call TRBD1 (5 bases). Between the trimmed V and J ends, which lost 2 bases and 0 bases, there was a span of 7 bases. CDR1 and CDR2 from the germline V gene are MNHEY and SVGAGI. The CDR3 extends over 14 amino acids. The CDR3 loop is CASSYRRVNTEAFF. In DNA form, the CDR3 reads TGTGCCAGCAGTTACCGCAGGGTGAACACTGAAGCTTTCTTT.

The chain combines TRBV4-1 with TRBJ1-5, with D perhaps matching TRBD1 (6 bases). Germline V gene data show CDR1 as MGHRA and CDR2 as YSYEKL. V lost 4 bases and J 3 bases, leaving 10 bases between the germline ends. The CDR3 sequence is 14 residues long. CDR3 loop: CASSPGQNNQPQHF. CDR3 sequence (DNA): TGCGCCAGCAGCCCCGGACAGAACAATCAGCCCCAGCATTTT.

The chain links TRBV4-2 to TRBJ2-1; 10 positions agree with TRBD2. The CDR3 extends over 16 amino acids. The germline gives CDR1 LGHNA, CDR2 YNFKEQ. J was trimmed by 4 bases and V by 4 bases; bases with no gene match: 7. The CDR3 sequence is CASSRVLAGAYNEQFF. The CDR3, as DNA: TGTGCCAGCAGCCGCGTCCTAGCGGGAGCTTACAATGAGCAGTTCTTC.

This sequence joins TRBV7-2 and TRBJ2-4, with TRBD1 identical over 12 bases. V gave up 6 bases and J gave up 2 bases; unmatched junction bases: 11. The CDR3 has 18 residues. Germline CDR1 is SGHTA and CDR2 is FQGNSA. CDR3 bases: TGTGCCAGCAGTCTAGTCGGGACAGGGGGCGGATCCAAAAACATTCAGTACTTC. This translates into CASSLVGTGGGSKNIQYF.

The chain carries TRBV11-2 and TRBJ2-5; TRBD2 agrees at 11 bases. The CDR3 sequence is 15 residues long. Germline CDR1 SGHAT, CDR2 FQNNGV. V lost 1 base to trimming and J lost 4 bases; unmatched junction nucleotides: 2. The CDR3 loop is CASSLGGLAAETQYF. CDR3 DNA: TGTGCCAGCAGCTTAGGGGGACTAGCGGCAGAGACCCAGTACTTC.

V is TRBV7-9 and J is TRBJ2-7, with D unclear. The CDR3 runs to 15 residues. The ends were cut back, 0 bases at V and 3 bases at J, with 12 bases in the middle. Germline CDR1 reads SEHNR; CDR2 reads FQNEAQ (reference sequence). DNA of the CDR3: TGTGCCAGCAGCTTAGCGCAGGCAGACTTCTACGAGCAGTACTTC. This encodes CASSLAQADFYEQYF.

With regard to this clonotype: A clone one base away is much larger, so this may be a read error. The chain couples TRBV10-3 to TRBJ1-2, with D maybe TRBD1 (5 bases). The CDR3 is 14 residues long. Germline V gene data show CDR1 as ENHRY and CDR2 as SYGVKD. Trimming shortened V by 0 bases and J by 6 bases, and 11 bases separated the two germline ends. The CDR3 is CAISESWGSNGYTF. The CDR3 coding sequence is TGTGCCATCAGTGAGTCGTGGGGGAGCAATGGCTACACCTTC.

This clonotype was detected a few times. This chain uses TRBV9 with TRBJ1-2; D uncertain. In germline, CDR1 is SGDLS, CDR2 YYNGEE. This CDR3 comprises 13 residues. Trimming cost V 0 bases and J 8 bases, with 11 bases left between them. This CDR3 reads CASSVGPGWGYTF. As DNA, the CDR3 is TGTGCCAGCAGCGTAGGGCCCGGATGGGGCTACACCTTC.

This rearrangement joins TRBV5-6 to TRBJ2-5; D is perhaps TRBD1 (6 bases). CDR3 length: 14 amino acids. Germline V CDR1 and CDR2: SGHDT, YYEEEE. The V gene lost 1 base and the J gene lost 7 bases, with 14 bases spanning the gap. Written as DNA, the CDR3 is TGTGCCAGCAGCTTGTTAAGGGGGAAAGGGACCCAGTACTTC. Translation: CASSLLRGKGTQYF. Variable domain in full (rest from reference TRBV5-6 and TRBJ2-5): DAGVTQSPTHLIKTRGQQVTLRCSPKSGHDTVSWYQQALGQGPQFIFQYYEEEERQRGNFPDRFSGHQFPNYSSELNVNALLLGDSALYLCASSLLRGKGTQYFGPGTRLLVL.

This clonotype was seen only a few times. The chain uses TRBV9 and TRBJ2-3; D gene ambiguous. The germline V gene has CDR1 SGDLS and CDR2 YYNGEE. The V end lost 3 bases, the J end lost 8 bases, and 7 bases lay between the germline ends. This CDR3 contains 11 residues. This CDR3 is CASSDSVTQYF. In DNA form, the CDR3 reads TGTGCCAGCAGCGATAGTGTTACGCAGTATTTT.